The present T cell receptor beta chain was sequenced within a study of blood T cells in healthy people across ages. Study-wide points: Long-lived donors carried more naive CD4+ cells and greater diversity than aged donors. Measured against age, TCR beta diversity per million T cells decreased in a roughly linear manner.

In the case of this clonotype: Its specificity is not known.

Staff drew roughly 10 milliliters of peripheral blood from each donor. A J-beta primer mix and a sample-barcoded 5' primer were used in a second PCR of about 7 to 12 cycles. Each of the cDNA molecules was tagged by a template-switch adaptor with 12 random nucleotides. MiXCR was run by TCRdb on the 5' RACE reads, yielding one entry per CDR3 protein. The data contain under 2 million distinct CDR3 sequences, roughly a third of them singletons. Trimming cost V 0 bases and J 2 bases; bases outside gene matches: 13. The CDR3 runs 20 residues. Germline V gene data show CDR1 as SEHNR and CDR2 as FQNEAQ (reference sequence).

The gene calls are TRBV7-9 and TRBJ1-5, with TRBD1 identical over 10 bases. Material for sequencing was blood. The sequence was obtained from a woman aged 25 to 45 in good health. The CDR3 region has the DNA TGTGCCAGCAGCTTAGCAGTAGGGACAGGGGACGTCCAGGGCAATCAGCCCCAGCATTTT. Its protein is CASSLAVGTGDVQGNQPQHF.